The text below deals with one T cell receptor (beta chain). What it binds is unknown. The data were obtained in a study of shared clonotypes between healthy human individuals. The assay was carried out at the deep level. Generated by immunoSEQ multiplex PCR, the TCRdb table keeps only in-frame clones and is missing some. The sample has approximately 740,000 clones; approximately 92% are singletons. This CDR3 has 16 amino acids. The ends lost 1 base at V and 3 bases at J; junction bases unmatched: 5. Germline CDR1 and CDR2: LGHNA and YSLEER. The naive CD8 population came from CD45RO-negative cells selected for CCR7, without terminally differentiated effector memory CD45RA+ cells. Study-level findings and limits: Naive subsets usually exceeded memory subsets in estimated richness. Generation probabilities were higher for clonotypes shared across all four sorted-subset donors than for unshared ones. Sharing of clonotypes among donors was expected to vary with sequencing depth.

Material for sequencing was naive CD8+ T cells sorted from blood. The source is a man younger than 45 in good health. The gene calls are TRBV4-3 and TRBJ2-1; 8 nucleotides match TRBD2. CDR3 DNA sequence: TGCGCCAGCAGCCAAGGAAATAGCGGGAACTACAATGAGCAGTTCTTC. This codes for CASSQGNSGNYNEQFF.